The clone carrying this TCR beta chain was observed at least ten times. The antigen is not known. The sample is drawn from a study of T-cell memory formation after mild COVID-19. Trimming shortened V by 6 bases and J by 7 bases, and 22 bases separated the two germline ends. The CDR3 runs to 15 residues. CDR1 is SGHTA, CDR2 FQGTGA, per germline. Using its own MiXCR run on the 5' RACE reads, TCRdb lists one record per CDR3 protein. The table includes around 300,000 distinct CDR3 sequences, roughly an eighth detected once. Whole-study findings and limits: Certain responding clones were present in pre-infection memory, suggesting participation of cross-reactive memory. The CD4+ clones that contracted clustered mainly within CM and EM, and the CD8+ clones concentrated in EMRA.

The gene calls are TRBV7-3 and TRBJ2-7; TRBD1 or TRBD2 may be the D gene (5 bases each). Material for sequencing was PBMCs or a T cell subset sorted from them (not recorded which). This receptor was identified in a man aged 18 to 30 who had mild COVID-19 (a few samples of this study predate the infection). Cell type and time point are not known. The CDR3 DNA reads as TGTGCCAGCAGGGAGTCTGGGACGAGAGGCGGAGAGCAGTACTTC. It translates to CASRESGTRGGEQYF.